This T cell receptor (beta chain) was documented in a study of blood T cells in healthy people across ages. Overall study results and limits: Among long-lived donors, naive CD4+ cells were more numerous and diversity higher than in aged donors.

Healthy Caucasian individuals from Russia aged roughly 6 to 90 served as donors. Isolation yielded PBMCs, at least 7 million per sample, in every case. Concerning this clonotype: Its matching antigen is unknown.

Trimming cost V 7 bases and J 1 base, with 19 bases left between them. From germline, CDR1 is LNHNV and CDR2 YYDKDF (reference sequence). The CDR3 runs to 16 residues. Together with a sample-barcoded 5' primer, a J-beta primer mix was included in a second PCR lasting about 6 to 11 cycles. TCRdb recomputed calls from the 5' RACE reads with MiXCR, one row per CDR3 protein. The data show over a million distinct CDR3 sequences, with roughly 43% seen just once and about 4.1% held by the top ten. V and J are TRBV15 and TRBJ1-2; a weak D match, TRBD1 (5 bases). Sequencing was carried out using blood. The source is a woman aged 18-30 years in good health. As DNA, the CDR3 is TGTGCCACCATTCAATCATTCGCAGGGTTTAACTATGGCTACACCTTC. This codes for CATIQSFAGFNYGYTF.